This T cell receptor (beta chain) derives from a study of cytomegalovirus exposure and HLA in healthy donors. V lost 1 base and J lost 4; bases outside the gene matches: 6. Germline CDR1 MGHRA, CDR2 YSYEKL. This CDR3 is built from 15 residues. Notes on the study in general: Earlier analysis looked at TCR beta V segments, and most were productive about 90% or about 30% of the time. Clonal expansion, a later analysis showed, was greater in HLA-associated TCR beta chains than in equally common others. The investigators catalogued under 200 TCR beta chains as cytomegalovirus-associated.

The PCR employed 60 Vbeta primers together with 13 Jbeta primers. Only in-frame clones appear in the TCRdb table, and some are missing; sequencing was by immunoSEQ multiplex PCR. The table has around 200,000 clones, roughly 87% seen once. With regard to this clone: What it binds is not known.

The chain is built from TRBV4-1 and TRBJ1-1; 7 nucleotides line up with TRBD1. The sequence was obtained from a middle-aged man in good health and CMV-seronegative. The sample comprised PBMCs. CDR3 loop: CASSQVQGVVTEAFF. In DNA form, the CDR3 reads TGCGCCAGCAGCCAAGTTCAGGGGGTCGTCACTGAAGCTTTCTTT.